The 28 T cell receptor beta chains listed next were all sequenced from one sample in a study of shared clonotypes between healthy human individuals. Measured with immunoSEQ multiplex PCR; TCRdb has only the in-frame clones, and not every one. The top ten clones hold over 0.12% of a sample with 2 million to 3 million clones, more than 80% of them seen once. Source material: naive CD4+ T cells sorted from blood. Subset of the sample: CD45RA+ positively selected. Source of these receptors: a man aged 18 to 30 in good health.

This chain connects TRBV2 to TRBJ1-1; the match to TRBD1 covers 11 bases. This CDR3 has 14 amino acids. V gave up 5 bases and J gave up 4 bases; unmatched junction bases: 3. Germline lookup yields CDR1 SNHLY and CDR2 FYNNEI. The CDR3 region has the DNA TGTGCCAGCAGTCGCGGACAGGGGGCCACTGAAGCTTTCTTT. Its translation: CASSRGQGATEAFF.

As to this clone: This sample includes further DNA sequences coding for the same CDR3. The V and J genes are TRBV9 and TRBJ1-6, with TRBD1 matching over 11 bases. V was pared by 2 bases and J by 10 bases, with 2 bases of the junction left unmatched. This CDR3 region has 14 residues. Germline V lookup: CDR1 SGDLS, CDR2 YYNGEE. This chain's CDR3 is CASSVGTGGSPLHF. The DNA for the CDR3 is TGTGCCAGCAGCGTCGGGACAGGGGGATCACCCCTCCACTTT.

This chain links TRBV11-3 with TRBJ2-1; maybe TRBD1 (6 bases). The CDR3 totals 17 residues. Germline loops: CDR1 SGHNT, CDR2 YENEEA. The V gene lost 2 bases and the J gene lost 5 bases, with 19 bases spanning the gap. The CDR3 loop reads CASSLSGQGPRDNEQFF. In DNA form, the CDR3 reads TGTGCCAGCAGCTTAAGTGGCCAGGGGCCGAGGGACAATGAGCAGTTCTTC.

Worth noting for this clone: The same CDR3 arises from other DNA sequences in this sample as well. J is TRBJ1-2 and V is TRBV2; no clear D. This CDR3 has 14 amino acids. CDR1 and CDR2 from the germline V gene are SNHLY and FYNNEI. The V end lost 1 base, the J end lost 0 bases, and 6 bases lay between the germline ends. The CDR3 DNA is TGTGCCAGCAGTGAAGACAGCACTAACTATGGCTACACCTTC. Amino acid sequence: CASSEDSTNYGYTF. Complete variable domain (other parts from reference TRBV2 and TRBJ1-2): EPEVTQTPSHQVTQMGQEVILRCVPISNHLYFYWYRQILGQKVEFLVSFYNNEISEKSEIFDDQFSVERPDGSNFTLKIRSTKLEDSAMYFCASSEDSTNYGYTFGSGTRLTVV.

V is TRBV6-5 and J is TRBJ1-2; no clear D gene. V lost 1 base and J lost 7, with 10 bases in between. CDR1 MNHEY and CDR2 SVGAGI come from the germline V gene. This CDR3 has 13 amino acids. The CDR3 bases are TGTGCCAGCAGTTACTGGGCGGCGGGTGGCTACACCTTC. This encodes CASSYWAAGGYTF.

The chain couples TRBV27 to TRBJ2-1; 7 bases align to TRBD2. Germline CDR1 reads MNHEY; CDR2 reads SMNVEV (reference sequence). V gave up 5 bases and J gave up 3 bases; unmatched junction bases: 7. The length of the CDR3 is 15 residues. The CDR3 region has the DNA TGTGCCAGCAGTCCTCGACTAGCCATCTACAATGAGCAGTTCTTC. It specifies CASSPRLAIYNEQFF.

Comments on this clone: A read error may produce the germline difference seen at one junction end. V and J are TRBV29-1 and TRBJ2-3; D unclear. The CDR3 runs 14 residues. Germline assignment: CDR1 SQVTM and CDR2 ANQGSEA. The CDR3 loop is CSAESEASTDTQYF. CDR3 nucleotide sequence: TGCAGCGCTGAAAGTGAGGCTAGCACAGATACGCAGTATTTT.

This chain connects TRBV5-6 to TRBJ2-4, with 8 bases that match TRBD1. Germline CDR1 SGHDT, CDR2 YYEEEE. The trim removed 2 bases at V and 3 bases at J, leaving 7 bases unmatched. The CDR3 totals 16 residues. CDR3 residues: CASSFDRGKVKNIQYF. Here the CDR3 DNA reads TGTGCCAGCAGCTTCGACAGGGGTAAAGTCAAAAACATTCAGTACTTC.

The CDR3 spells CASIPYSANTGELFF. Here the CDR3 DNA reads TGCGCCAGCATCCCCTACAGCGCCAACACCGGGGAGCTGTTTTTT. The rearrangement joins TRBV10-2 to TRBJ2-2; no clear D gene. Per germline, CDR1 WSHSY and CDR2 SAAADI. The V end lost 7 bases, the J end lost 2 bases, and 14 bases lay between the germline ends. This CDR3 spans 15 amino acids.

The V gene is TRBV7-8, the J gene TRBJ2-1; TRBD1 might be the D (6 bases). V dropped 1 base and J dropped 0 bases, with 7 bases sitting between them. Germline V gene sequence: CDR1 SGHVS, CDR2 FQNEAQ. The CDR3 covers 15 residues. The CDR3 reads CASSLVGGSYNEQFF. Written as DNA, the CDR3 is TGTGCCAGCAGCTTAGTAGGGGGCTCCTACAATGAGCAGTTCTTC.

The chain has TRBV28 and TRBJ2-3, with 7 nucleotides matching TRBD2. Germline V gene lookup returns CDR1 MDHEN and CDR2 SYDVKM. The CDR3 has 19 amino acids. The J segment lost 2 bases and the V segment lost 3 bases, leaving 17 bases of the junction unmatched. This chain's CDR3 is CASSFRADGLADNTDTQYF. Written as DNA, the CDR3 is TGTGCCAGCAGTTTCCGGGCTGACGGGCTAGCGGACAACACAGATACGCAGTATTTT.

The chain uses TRBV7-2 and TRBJ1-3; D is unclear. This CDR3 region has 16 residues. Trimming shortened V by 0 bases and J by 0 bases, and 9 bases separated the two germline ends. Looked up from germline, CDR1 is SGHTA and CDR2 is FQGNSA. In DNA form, the CDR3 reads TGTGCCAGCAGCTTAGCCCCCGGAATCTCTGGAAACACCATATATTTT. It is translated as CASSLAPGISGNTIYF.

Remarks on this clone: Other nucleotide sequences in the sample specify the same CDR3. CDR3 loop: CASSPGTVNEKLFF. In nucleotides, the CDR3 is TGTGCCAGCAGCCCCGGGACAGTTAATGAAAAACTGTTTTTT. The chain recombines TRBV6-6 with TRBJ1-4; 7 bases map to TRBD1. V lost 6 bases to trimming and J lost 4 bases; unmatched junction nucleotides: 5. The CDR3 loop spans 14 amino acids. The V gene's germline CDR1 is MNHNY and CDR2 SVGAGI (reference sequence).

The rearrangement links TRBV7-2 to TRBJ2-1, with TRBD2 identical over 7 bases. Per germline, CDR1 SGHTA and CDR2 FQGNSA. Trimming cost V 1 base and J 0 bases; bases outside gene matches: 3. The CDR3 extends over 16 amino acids. The CDR3 region has the DNA TGTGCCAGCAGCTTAGAGCGGGACCCCTCCTACAATGAGCAGTTCTTC. It codes for CASSLERDPSYNEQFF.

Regarding this clone: Other DNA sequences within the sample encode an identical CDR3. The chain recombines TRBV30 with TRBJ2-1; D may be TRBD2 (5 bases). Trimming shortened V by 0 bases and J by 4 bases, and 7 bases separated the two germline ends. Per the germline V gene, CDR1 is GTSNPN and CDR2 is SVGIG (reference sequence). The CDR3 runs to 13 residues. DNA of the CDR3: TGTGCCTGGAGTGTACGGACTTACAATGAGCAGTTCTTC. Protein: CAWSVRTYNEQFF.

V is TRBV10-3 and J is TRBJ2-5, with 7 bases matching TRBD1. Germline trimming cut 4 bases from V and 1 base from J; bases unmatched to any gene: 9. Germline loops: CDR1 ENHRY, CDR2 SYGVKD. The CDR3 is 16 amino acids. The CDR3 nucleotides are TGTGCCATCAGTGGGGGAGAGCACAGGGGCCAAGAGACCCAGTACTTC. Residues: CAISGGEHRGQETQYF.

The V and J genes are TRBV12-5 and TRBJ1-1; D unclear. The CDR3 runs to 14 residues. Germline V gives CDR1 LGHNT, CDR2 FRNRAP. The ends were cut back, 2 bases at V and 3 bases at J, with 10 bases in the middle. This chain's CDR3 is CASGLSVLDTEAFF. The CDR3, as DNA: TGTGCTAGTGGTTTGTCGGTTCTGGACACTGAAGCTTTCTTT.

This clone was recorded only once. The chain has TRBV5-1 and TRBJ2-1; perhaps TRBD2 as D (6 bases). With 2 bases removed from V and 0 bases from J, the gap between germline ends came to 12 bases. The CDR3 spans 16 residues. Germline CDR1 reads SGHRS; CDR2 reads YFSETQ. DNA of the CDR3: TGCGCCAGCAGCTTCTCTAGCGCGAGCTCCTACAATGAGCAGTTCTTC. Protein sequence: CASSFSSASSYNEQFF.

The CDR3 DNA sequence: TGTGCCTGGAAGGACGGGAGACGGGGCAATCAGCCCCAGCATTTT. It encodes CAWKDGRRGNQPQHF. The chain couples TRBV30 to TRBJ1-5; D gene ambiguous. Germline-derived CDR1 and CDR2 are GTSNPN and SVGIG (reference sequence). The CDR3 has 15 amino acids. The V gene lost 4 bases and the J gene lost 2 bases, with 15 bases spanning the gap.

The chain uses TRBV5-1 and TRBJ2-3; 9 bases align to TRBD1. Germline V gives CDR1 SGHRS, CDR2 YFSETQ. Trimming took 5 bases from V and 1 from J; bases not matched to a gene: 2. CDR3 length: 14 amino acids. CDR3 region: CASRDRGGTDTQYF. The CDR3 DNA reads as TGCGCCAGCAGGGACAGGGGTGGCACAGATACGCAGTATTTT.

The chain uses TRBV15 and TRBJ2-7, with D perhaps matching TRBD1 or TRBD2 (5 bases each). Germline CDR1 is LNHNV and CDR2 is YYDKDF (reference sequence). The CDR3 covers 13 residues. Trimming cost V 0 bases and J 12 bases, with 15 bases left between them. CDR3 DNA: TGTGCCACCAGCAGAGATTATCAAGGGGCGGGGTACTTC. Amino acids: CATSRDYQGAGYF.

V is TRBV6-6 and J is TRBJ2-3, with 8 bases aligning to TRBD1. This CDR3 region has 15 residues. V gave up 6 bases and J gave up 5 bases; unmatched junction bases: 10. Germline lookup yields CDR1 MNHNY and CDR2 SVGAGI (reference sequence). The CDR3 loop is CASRPGQGRGDTQYF. In DNA form, the CDR3 reads TGTGCCAGCAGGCCTGGACAGGGTCGTGGAGATACGCAGTATTTT.

CDR3: CASSLEVGLAGRTSEQYF. The CDR3 DNA is TGTGCCAGCAGCTTAGAGGTGGGACTAGCGGGGAGAACGTCCGAGCAGTACTTC. The gene calls are TRBV11-2 and TRBJ2-7; 13 positions match TRBD2. The germline gives CDR1 SGHAT, CDR2 FQNNGV. The CDR3 has 18 residues. V lost 0 bases and J lost 6; bases outside the gene matches: 11.

The chain uses TRBV18 and TRBJ1-1, with D possibly matching TRBD1 (6 bases). CDR3 size: 11 residues. The V gene lost 5 bases and the J gene lost 8 bases, with 9 bases spanning the gap. The germline V gene has CDR1 KGHSH and CDR2 LQKENI. The CDR3 reads CASSNREEAFF. CDR3 nucleotides: TGTGCCAGCTCAAACAGGGAAGAAGCTTTCTTT. Full variable domain (rest looked up from reference TRBV18 and TRBJ1-1): NAGVMQNPRHLVRRRGQEARLRCSPMKGHSHVYWYRQLPEEGLKFMVYLQKENIIDESGMPKERFSAEFPKEGPSILRIQQVVRGDSAAYFCASSNREEAFFGQGTRLTVV.

Note on this clone: The sample carries other DNA sequences with the same CDR3. The rearrangement uses TRBV6-5 and TRBJ1-6, with D unclear. The CDR3 length is 13 residues. Germline values: CDR1 MNHEY, CDR2 SVGAGI. V was pared by 2 bases and J by 7 bases, with 6 bases between. The CDR3 DNA reads TGTGCCAGCAGTTACAGTGTAAATTCACCCCTCCACTTT. As protein: CASSYSVNSPLHF.

J is TRBJ2-1 and V is TRBV28, with 11 bases matching TRBD2. This CDR3 is 18 amino acids long. J was trimmed by 7 bases and V by 8 bases; bases with no gene match: 19. Germline V lookup: CDR1 MDHEN, CDR2 SYDVKM. This CDR3 reads CASPPSDRLAGGRNEQFF. The DNA for the CDR3 is TGTGCCAGCCCCCCGAGTGACCGGCTAGCGGGGGGTAGAAATGAGCAGTTCTTC.

This chain connects TRBV12-5 to TRBJ1-1, with D uncertain. Germline V gene lookup returns CDR1 LGHNT and CDR2 FRNRAP. This CDR3 is 15 amino acids long. Trimming took off 5 bases at V and 0 bases at J, with 13 bases between the two ends. The DNA for the CDR3 is TGTGCTAGTGGTGGGATTGCCCAAATGAACACTGAAGCTTTCTTT. Amino acids: CASGGIAQMNTEAFF.

The rearrangement links TRBV14 to TRBJ1-1; TRBD1 matches at 7 bases. The CDR3 is 17 amino acids. Trimming at V came to 2 bases and at J to 3 bases, leaving 12 bases not matched to a gene. Germline CDR1 reads SGHDN; CDR2 reads FVKESK. CDR3 amino acids: CASSQILKGAVDTEAFF. CDR3 nucleotide sequence: TGTGCCAGCAGCCAAATATTAAAGGGGGCAGTTGACACTGAAGCTTTCTTT.